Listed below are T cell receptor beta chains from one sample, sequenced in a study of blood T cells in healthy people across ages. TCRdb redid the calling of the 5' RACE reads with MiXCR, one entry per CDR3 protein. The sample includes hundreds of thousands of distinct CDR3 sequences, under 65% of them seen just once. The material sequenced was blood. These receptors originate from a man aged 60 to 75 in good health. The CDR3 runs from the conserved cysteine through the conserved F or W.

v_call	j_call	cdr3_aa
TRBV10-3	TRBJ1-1	CAIRRDGNTEAFF
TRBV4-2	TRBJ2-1	CASSRQTSGFLDEQFF
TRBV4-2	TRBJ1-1	CASSQRQDSNTEAFF
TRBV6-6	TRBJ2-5	CASSYTGGAGETQYF
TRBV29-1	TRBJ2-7	CSVATGGAPLEQYF
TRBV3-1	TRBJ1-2	CASSQASQGGYGYTF
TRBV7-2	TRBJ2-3	CASSSQGQASTDTQYF
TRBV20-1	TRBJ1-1	CSARGGFMNTEAFF
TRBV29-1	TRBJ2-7	CSARVGAEQYF
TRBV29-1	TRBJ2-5	CSVEGGQETQYF
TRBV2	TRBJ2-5	CASGITGAFGETQYF
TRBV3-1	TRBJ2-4	CASSQDGSLAKNIQYF
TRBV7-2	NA	CASSFSGGTWETQYF
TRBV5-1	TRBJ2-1	CASSFMGLAGVYNEQFF
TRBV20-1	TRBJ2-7	CSASPSGGPYEQYF
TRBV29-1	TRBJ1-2	CSVSMTGVGGYTF
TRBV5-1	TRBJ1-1	CASTETGTNTEAFF
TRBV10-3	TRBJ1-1	CAISESDGWNTEAFF
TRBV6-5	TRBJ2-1	CASSPGQGNYNEQFF
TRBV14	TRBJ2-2	CASSQLQGGRELFF
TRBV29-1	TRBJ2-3	CSVASAGGPPWVSDTQYF
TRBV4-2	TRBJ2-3	CASSQESSTRKDTQYF
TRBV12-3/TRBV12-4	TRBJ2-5	CASSFLGLAGLQETQYF
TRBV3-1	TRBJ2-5	CASSQGRPGTQYF
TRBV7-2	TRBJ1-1	CASSLAEGSVEEAFF
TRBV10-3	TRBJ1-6	CAISEGTGNSPLHF
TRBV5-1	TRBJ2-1	CASSTGLAYNEQFF
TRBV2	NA	CASSEKTCEQYF
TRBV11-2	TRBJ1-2	CASSFRGGRLNYGYTF
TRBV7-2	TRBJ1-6	CASSTRGGSDSPLHF
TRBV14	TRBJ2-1	CTSSLHLLGEQFF
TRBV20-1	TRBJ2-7	CSAARDTAYEQYF
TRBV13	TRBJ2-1	CASSLIPSEQFF
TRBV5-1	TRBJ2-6	CASSRTTGANVLTF
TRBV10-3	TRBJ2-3	CAISESDYRSTDTQYF
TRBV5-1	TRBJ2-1	CASSLEAASGASSYNEQFF
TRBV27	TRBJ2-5	CASSPWGREGQETQYF